This T cell receptor beta chain originates from a study of sequential checkpoint blockade in melanoma. CDR1 SEHNR and CDR2 FQNEAQ come from the germline V gene (reference sequence). The CDR3 is 16 amino acids. With V trimmed by 5 bases and J by 1 base, 7 bases remained unmatched. Described treatment: randomized to nivolumab then ipilimumab (arm A) or the reverse (arm B). Live CD3+CD8+ CD19− CD56− cells were sorted from PBMCs. Libraries were prepared by immunoSEQ multiplex PCR; TCRdb keeps only in-frame clonotypes and omits some of them. The table records about 5,000 clones, roughly 55% of them present only once.

Here the sequenced sample was CD8+ T cells sorted from blood (inferred from file names), taken from a patient given nivolumab and ipilimumab in sequence. This sequence was found in a human donor with melanoma. The V call is TRBV7-9, the J call TRBJ2-3; TRBD1 aligns across 9 bases. The CDR3 reads CASSTRTGARTDTQYF. The DNA of the CDR3 is TGTGCCAGCAGCACCCGGACAGGGGCGCGCACAGATACGCAGTATTTT.